One and the same sample provided the 28 T cell receptor beta chains below, sequenced in a study of identical twins. Each CDR3 protein gets one entry after TCRdb re-called the 5' RACE reads with MiXCR. The sample includes fewer than 650,000 distinct CDR3 sequences, around 7.4% of them seen just once. The same specimen was also included in a second study, on yellow fever vaccine responses in identical twins.

What was sequenced was PBMCs. These TCRs come from a woman aged 18-29 years in good health.

Ten or more counts support this clonotype. The chain couples TRBV29-1 to TRBJ2-3; 7 nucleotides line up with TRBD2. The CDR3 spans 13 residues. Per germline, CDR1 SQVTM and CDR2 ANQGSEA. V trimming: 3 bases; J trimming: 7 bases; junction bases outside the gene matches: 7. The CDR3 here is CSVEEAGMNTQYF. For the CDR3, the DNA is TGCAGCGTTGAGGAAGCGGGGATGAATACGCAGTATTTT.

This clonotype was seen many times. J is TRBJ1-4 and V is TRBV11-2; D is undetermined. This CDR3 has 12 amino acids. Per germline, CDR1 SGHAT and CDR2 FQNNGV. Trimming pared 1 base from V and 8 bases from J, leaving 5 bases between. The DNA of the CDR3 is TGTGCCAGCAGCTTAGTTGTCGAAAAACTGTTTTTT. Translation: CASSLVVEKLFF.

V usage is TRBV7-2 and J usage is TRBJ1-3; weak D call: TRBD1 (5 bases). The CDR3 is 16 amino acids. Trimming removed 4 bases at V and 2 bases at J, with 15 bases between. Germline assignment: CDR1 SGHTA and CDR2 FQGNSA. CDR3 amino acids: CASSWGTVGAGNTIYF. The CDR3 region has the DNA TGTGCCAGCAGCTGGGGGACCGTCGGGGCTGGAAACACCATATATTTT. Drawing the rest from reference TRBV7-2 and TRBJ1-3, the complete variable domain is GAGVSQSPSNKVTEKGKDVELRCDPISGHTALYWYRQSLGQGLEFLIYFQGNSAPDKSGLPSDRFSAERTGGSVSTLTIQRTQQEDSAVYLCASSWGTVGAGNTIYFGEGSWLTVV.

The chain links TRBV2 to TRBJ2-3; 9 bases match TRBD2. Per the germline V gene, CDR1 is SNHLY and CDR2 is FYNNEI. The ends lost 6 bases at V and 5 bases at J; junction bases unmatched: 6. The CDR3 contains 14 residues. As DNA, the CDR3 is TGTGCCAGCAGGCCTAGCGGGAATCGAGATACGCAGTATTTT. As protein: CASRPSGNRDTQYF.

The table lists this clonotype with a few counts. This chain joins TRBV19 and TRBJ1-2; D is undetermined. CDR1 is LNHDA and CDR2 is SQIVND in the germline V gene (reference sequence). This CDR3 has 13 residues. V lost 8 bases and J 6 bases, leaving 16 bases between the germline ends. CDR3 residues: CASGHARMDGYTF. In DNA, the CDR3 is TGTGCCAGTGGGCATGCGAGGATGGATGGCTACACCTTC.

The chain is built from TRBV6-1 and TRBJ2-5; 11 bases line up with TRBD2. The CDR3 runs to 16 residues. The trim removed 6 bases at V and 2 bases at J, leaving 8 bases unmatched. Germline V gene sequence: CDR1 MNHNS, CDR2 SASEGT. CDR3 coding DNA: TGTGCCAGCAGCCCCCTGGCTAGCGGGGGGCAAGAGACCCAGTACTTC. It encodes CASSPLASGGQETQYF.

The chain is built from TRBV11-1 and TRBJ2-6, with 10 bases fitting TRBD2. Germline CDR1 SGHAT, CDR2 FQDESV (reference sequence). The CDR3 runs 20 residues. Trimming at V came to 2 bases and at J to 0 bases, leaving 10 bases not matched to a gene. As DNA, the CDR3 is TGTGCCAGCAGCTTAATTCTGACTAGCGGGCTCAGCTCTGGGGCCAACGTCCTGACTTTC. It translates to CASSLILTSGLSSGANVLTF.

The chain is built from TRBV5-1 and TRBJ2-5; tentatively, D is TRBD2 (5 bases). The CDR3 has 14 amino acids. The germline CDR1 and CDR2 sequences are SGHRS and YFSETQ. The V end lost 0 bases, the J end lost 6 bases, and 12 bases lay between the germline ends. This CDR3 is CASSLEQAGKTQYF. DNA for the CDR3: TGCGCCAGCAGCTTGGAGCAGGCCGGGAAGACCCAGTACTTC.

The chain employs TRBV15 and TRBJ2-7, with D tentatively TRBD1 or TRBD2 (6 bases each). This CDR3 has 15 amino acids. Trimming removed 0 bases from V and 6 bases from J, with 15 bases in between. Germline CDR1 LNHNV, CDR2 YYDKDF (reference sequence). CDR3 in DNA: TGTGCCACCAGCAGAGAACGGGGGCTATCCGCCGAGCAGTACTTC. Protein sequence: CATSRERGLSAEQYF.

This clonotype showed up just a few times. The chain recombines TRBV6-5 with TRBJ1-1; D remains unclear. Germline-derived CDR1 and CDR2 are MNHEY and SVGAGI. Trimming pared 7 bases from V and 5 bases from J, leaving 20 bases between. This CDR3 has 15 amino acids. The CDR3 protein is CASITHTGSGTEAFF. DNA of the CDR3: TGTGCCAGCATTACTCACACCGGGAGTGGAACTGAAGCTTTCTTT.

V and J are TRBV20-1 and TRBJ2-4; D is possibly TRBD1 (6 bases). V was shortened by 3 bases and J by 0 bases, with 18 bases between the two germline ends. Germline CDR1 and CDR2: DFQATT and SNEGSKA (reference sequence). The CDR3 runs 17 residues. The CDR3 reads CSARDRQGVLAKNIQYF. CDR3 bases: TGCAGTGCTAGGGACAGACAAGGCGTACTAGCCAAAAACATTCAGTACTTC.

The chain is built from TRBV3-1 and TRBJ2-2; possible D gene TRBD1, 5 bases. The CDR3 loop spans 16 amino acids. Germline CDR1 LGHDT, CDR2 YNNKEL (reference sequence). Trimming pared 0 bases from V and 5 bases from J, leaving 13 bases between. CDR3: CASSQDFQGSTGELFF. The CDR3 nucleotides are TGTGCCAGCAGCCAAGATTTTCAGGGTTCGACCGGGGAGCTGTTTTTT.

This clonotype showed up many times. The chain is built from TRBV12-3 or TRBV12-4 and TRBJ1-1; TRBD1 matches at 7 bases. This CDR3 comprises 14 residues. V shed 7 bases, J shed 4 bases, and the junction held 9 bases outside the gene matches. CDR3 DNA sequence: TGTGCCAGCACTGAGACAGGGCCCCCCACTGAAGCTTTCTTT. This encodes CASTETGPPTEAFF.

This clonotype was seen many times. This chain connects TRBV7-9 to TRBJ1-1; D unclear. Germline loops: CDR1 SEHNR, CDR2 FQNEAQ (reference sequence). This CDR3 contains 13 residues. V was cut by 0 bases and J by 11 bases, with 13 bases left in between. CDR3 region: CASSLAPEPSAFF. The CDR3 DNA follows: TGTGCCAGCAGCTTAGCGCCGGAGCCTTCCGCTTTCTTT.

V is TRBV6-5 and J is TRBJ1-1; D not certain. Per the germline V gene, CDR1 is MNHEY and CDR2 is SVGAGI. The CDR3 loop spans 13 amino acids. V lost 2 bases to trimming and J lost 2 bases, with 6 bases between them. CDR3 loop: CASSYLANTEAFF. DNA of the CDR3: TGTGCCAGCAGTTACCTGGCCAACACTGAAGCTTTCTTT.

The V call is TRBV7-8, the J call TRBJ1-5; D uncertain. CDR1 and CDR2 from the germline V gene are SGHVS and FQNEAQ. The CDR3 extends over 15 amino acids. Trimming stripped 1 base from V and 2 bases from J, with 9 bases between. CDR3 in DNA: TGTGCCAGCAGCTTAGGGGTAAACGGCAATCAGCCCCAGCATTTT. This codes for CASSLGVNGNQPQHF.

This clonotype occurred many times. The chain joins TRBV5-1 to TRBJ2-3; no clear D gene. The V and J ends lost 3 bases and 6 bases respectively, with 20 bases between them. Germline V gene lookup returns CDR1 SGHRS and CDR2 YFSETQ. This CDR3 is 16 amino acids long. The CDR3 region is CASSSGVGPKGDTQYF. For the CDR3, the DNA is TGCGCCAGCAGCTCGGGCGTAGGTCCCAAAGGGGATACGCAGTATTTT. Full variable domain (remainder filled in from reference TRBV5-1 and TRBJ2-3): KAGVTQTPRYLIKTRGQQVTLSCSPISGHRSVSWYQQTPGQGLQFLFEYFSETQRNKGNFPGRFSGRQFSNSRSEMNVSTLELGDSALYLCASSSGVGPKGDTQYFGPGTRLTVL.

This clonotype was picked up a small number of times. The chain recombines TRBV5-4 with TRBJ2-7; 12 positions agree with TRBD2. This CDR3 is 14 amino acids long. The V gene end was trimmed by 5 bases and the J gene end by 5 bases; junction bases not matched to a gene: 5. Germline V lookup: CDR1 SGHNT, CDR2 YYREEE (reference sequence). This CDR3 reads CASRQTSGSNEQYF. The CDR3 DNA sequence: TGTGCCAGCAGGCAGACTAGCGGGAGTAACGAGCAGTACTTC.

The chain joins TRBV19 to TRBJ2-5, with D unclear. The CDR3 loop spans 11 amino acids. V was pared by 7 bases and J by 3 bases, with 6 bases between. Germline V gives CDR1 LNHDA, CDR2 SQIVND (reference sequence). This chain's CDR3 is CASKKKETQYF. Written as DNA, the CDR3 is TGTGCCAGTAAAAAGAAAGAGACCCAGTACTTC.

There are a few counts of this clonotype. This chain links TRBV10-2 with TRBJ2-1, with D unresolved. The germline gives CDR1 WSHSY, CDR2 SAAADI. The CDR3 covers 12 residues. Trimming shortened V by 3 bases and J by 8 bases, and 8 bases separated the two germline ends. DNA of the CDR3: TGCGCCAGCAGTGATACTTTGGATGAGCAGTTCTTC. Its translation is CASSDTLDEQFF.

This CDR3 reads CAISESLGKGETQYF. CDR3 coding DNA: TGTGCCATCAGTGAGTCGCTGGGGAAAGGTGAGACCCAGTACTTC. The rearrangement uses TRBV10-3 and TRBJ2-5; D call uncertain. V shed 0 bases and J shed 5 bases, with 13 bases lying between them. The CDR3 spans 15 residues. Germline loops: CDR1 ENHRY, CDR2 SYGVKD.

This clonotype came up a few times. The chain employs TRBV27 and TRBJ2-1; weak D call: TRBD2 (6 bases). Germline-derived CDR1 and CDR2 are MNHEY and SMNVEV (reference sequence). The germline V and J ends were trimmed by 1 base and 0 bases, with 10 bases remaining between them. There are 16 residues in the CDR3. CDR3 protein: CASSLWGDGSYNEQFF. As DNA, the CDR3 is TGTGCCAGCAGTTTATGGGGGGACGGCTCCTACAATGAGCAGTTCTTC.

The rearrangement joins TRBV28 to TRBJ2-7; 8 bases fit TRBD1. CDR3 length: 17 amino acids. The J segment lost 0 bases and the V segment lost 0 bases, leaving 7 bases of the junction unmatched. Germline V gene sequence: CDR1 MDHEN, CDR2 SYDVKM. The CDR3 nucleotides are TGTGCCAGCAGTTTATGGAGGACAGGGAAAATCTCCTACGAGCAGTACTTC. Translating gives CASSLWRTGKISYEQYF.

In its sample, this clonotype was seen many times. V usage is TRBV20-1 and J usage is TRBJ2-5; no clear D gene. Trimming pared 6 bases from V and 2 bases from J, leaving 10 bases between. CDR3 length equals 12 residues. Germline V CDR1 and CDR2: DFQATT, SNEGSKA (reference sequence). The CDR3 DNA sequence: TGCAGTGCCGCGGAATTTCAAGAGACCCAGTACTTC. Its translation is CSAAEFQETQYF.

This clonotype showed up many times. The V call is TRBV29-1, the J call TRBJ1-1; a possible D gene is TRBD1 (6 bases). Germline values: CDR1 SQVTM, CDR2 ANQGSEA. The CDR3 extends over 14 amino acids. The V gene lost 4 bases and the J gene lost 0 bases, with 12 bases spanning the gap. The CDR3 sequence is CSVGGGFLNTEAFF. CDR3 sequence (DNA): TGCAGCGTTGGAGGGGGTTTTCTGAACACTGAAGCTTTCTTT.

This clonotype has only a few counts. The gene calls are TRBV7-9 and TRBJ2-7; D not certain. The CDR3 consists of 15 residues. The V gene's germline CDR1 is SEHNR and CDR2 FQNEAQ (reference sequence). Trimming removed 5 bases from V and 5 bases from J, with 19 bases in between. CDR3 sequence: CASSPQGPKGNEQYF. In nucleotides, the CDR3 is TGTGCCAGCAGCCCTCAAGGGCCCAAAGGGAACGAGCAGTACTTC.

The chain has TRBV4-2 and TRBJ1-4; 7 bases align to TRBD1. The CDR3 runs to 12 residues. CDR1 is LGHNA, CDR2 YNFKEQ, per germline. The ends lost 0 bases at V and 14 bases at J; junction bases unmatched: 3. The CDR3 DNA follows: TGTGCCAGCAGCCAAGAAAGGACAGGCCTGTTTTTT. It is translated as CASSQERTGLFF.

The chain carries TRBV2 and TRBJ1-6; weak D call: TRBD1 (5 bases). This CDR3 comprises 16 residues. Germline V lookup: CDR1 SNHLY, CDR2 FYNNEI. With 4 bases removed from V and 9 bases from J, the gap between germline ends came to 19 bases. The CDR3 sequence: CASSVGRDGFSSPLHF. CDR3 DNA: TGTGCCAGCAGTGTAGGCAGGGACGGCTTTAGTTCACCCCTCCACTTT. The full variable domain, in which reference TRBV2 and TRBJ1-6 provide the parts outside the CDR3, is EPEVTQTPSHQVTQMGQEVILRCVPISNHLYFYWYRQILGQKVEFLVSFYNNEISEKSEIFDDQFSVERPDGSNFTLKIRSTKLEDSAMYFCASSVGRDGFSSPLHFGNGTRLTVT.